One and the same sample provided the 17 T cell receptor beta chains below, sequenced in a study of shared clonotypes between healthy human individuals. Measured with immunoSEQ multiplex PCR; TCRdb has only the in-frame clones, and not every one. Of about 1.9 million clones in the sample, 93% were seen once. CD45RO-negative CD8 cells positively selected for CCR7 made up the naive population, which excluded terminally differentiated effector memory CD45RA+ cells. Sequences were obtained from naive CD8+ T cells from PBMCs. The source is a man aged 18-30 years in good health. Some clones in this sample may be carry-over from other donors' samples.

The chain has TRBV28 and TRBJ2-7, with no clear D. Trimming removed 2 bases from V and 0 bases from J, with 14 bases in between. Germline V gene lookup returns CDR1 MDHEN and CDR2 SYDVKM. This CDR3 is 16 amino acids long. The CDR3 protein is CASSLTPTISSYEQYF. CDR3 DNA sequence: TGTGCCAGCAGTTTAACGCCAACCATTAGCTCCTACGAGCAGTACTTC. Drawing the rest from reference TRBV28 and TRBJ2-7, the complete variable domain is DVKVTQSSRYLVKRTGEKVFLECVQDMDHENMFWYRQDPGLGLRLIYFSYDVKMKEKGDIPEGYSVSREKKERFSLILESASTNQTSMYLCASSLTPTISSYEQYFGPGTRLTVT.

The DNA for the CDR3 is TGCAGCGCGGTGGGGGACCCAGATGAGCAGTACTTC. Translated: CSAVGDPDEQYF. This chain joins TRBV29-1 and TRBJ2-7; TRBD1 or TRBD2 may be the D gene (5 bases each). The CDR3 loop spans 12 amino acids. Germline V gives CDR1 SQVTM, CDR2 ANQGSEA. V was clipped by 7 bases and J by 7 bases, with 17 bases between them.

The chain joins TRBV10-2 to TRBJ2-1; possibly TRBD1 or TRBD2 for D (5 bases each). This CDR3 has 14 amino acids. Germline V gives CDR1 WSHSY, CDR2 SAAADI. The V end lost 6 bases, the J end lost 4 bases, and 13 bases lay between the germline ends. This CDR3 reads CASSPGPSYNEQFF. CDR3 sequence (DNA): TGCGCCAGCAGCCCGGGACCGAGTTACAATGAGCAGTTCTTC.

CDR3 sequence reads: CSVETTAGDEQYF. The CDR3 DNA sequence: TGCAGCGTTGAGACGACGGCTGGAGACGAGCAGTACTTC. This chain connects TRBV29-1 to TRBJ2-5; D remains unclear. The DNA end is more similar to TRBJ2-7, so the J call may be wrong. This CDR3 contains 13 residues. Per the germline V gene, CDR1 is SQVTM and CDR2 is ANQGSEA.

The chain couples TRBV5-6 to TRBJ2-5; 9 nucleotides agree with TRBD1. V lost 5 bases and J lost 4; bases outside the gene matches: 6. This CDR3 comprises 14 residues. CDR1 and CDR2 from the germline V gene are SGHDT and YYEEEE. In DNA, the CDR3 is TGTGCCAGCAGTTCCGGGACAGGGAGAGAGACCCAGTACTTC. The encoded protein is CASSSGTGRETQYF.

The rearrangement uses TRBV14 and TRBJ1-2; 9 nucleotides align to TRBD1. The V segment lost 0 bases and the J segment 5 bases; nucleotides outside the gene matches: 10. There are 17 residues in the CDR3. Germline V CDR1 and CDR2: SGHDN, FVKESK. The chain's CDR3 is CASSQDPGQGPRYGYTF. The CDR3 nucleotides read TGTGCCAGCAGCCAAGACCCCGGACAGGGGCCGAGGTATGGCTACACCTTC.

V is TRBV5-8 and J is TRBJ1-1, with TRBD1 as a possible D gene (5 bases). This CDR3 spans 15 amino acids. Germline loops: CDR1 SGHTS, CDR2 YDEGEE. Trimming shortened V by 0 bases and J by 3 bases, and 12 bases separated the two germline ends. CDR3 sequence reads: CASSLGFRGDTEAFF. In DNA, the CDR3 is TGTGCCAGCAGCTTGGGTTTCCGGGGGGACACTGAAGCTTTCTTT.

This chain joins TRBV4-1 and TRBJ2-2; D is undetermined. Between the trimmed V and J ends, which lost 2 bases and 5 bases, there was a span of 12 bases. Germline CDR1 and CDR2: MGHRA and YSYEKL. This CDR3 is 15 amino acids long. The CDR3 coding sequence is TGCGCCAGCAGCCAACAGAGTGGGTTTACCGGGGAGCTGTTTTTT. It yields the protein CASSQQSGFTGELFF.

The chain is built from TRBV4-1 and TRBJ2-1; perhaps D is TRBD1 or TRBD2 (5 bases each). The V end lost 3 bases, the J end lost 8 bases, and 11 bases lay between the germline ends. Per the germline V gene, CDR1 is MGHRA and CDR2 is YSYEKL. The CDR3 sequence is 13 residues long. CDR3 in DNA: TGCGCCAGCAGCCACGGGACCTGGGATGAGCAGTTCTTC. Protein product: CASSHGTWDEQFF.

The V and J genes are TRBV29-1 and TRBJ2-7, with a possible D match to TRBD2 (7 bases). V dropped 6 bases and J dropped 1 base, with 16 bases sitting between them. The CDR3 consists of 14 residues. CDR1 and CDR2 from the germline V gene are SQVTM and ANQGSEA. The CDR3: CSVGGGQVSYEQYF. The CDR3 DNA follows: TGCAGCGTGGGGGGGGGCCAGGTGTCCTACGAGCAGTACTTC.

The chain couples TRBV30 to TRBJ2-7; a possible D gene is TRBD2 (5 bases). This CDR3 is built from 15 residues. Per germline, CDR1 GTSNPN and CDR2 SVGIG (reference sequence). Trimming removed 0 bases at V and 7 bases at J, with 19 bases between. Written as DNA, the CDR3 is TGTGCCTGGAGTGTACTGTCAGCGGCTTTGGATGAGCAGTACTTC. This translates into CAWSVLSAALDEQYF.

Comment on this clone: This specimen includes other DNA sequences encoding the same CDR3. This chain uses TRBV9 with TRBJ2-7; the D call may be TRBD1 or TRBD2 (5 bases each). CDR1 is SGDLS and CDR2 is YYNGEE in the germline V gene. This CDR3 contains 14 residues. Trimming removed 4 bases from V and 4 bases from J, with 15 bases in between. The CDR3 region has the DNA TGTGCCAGCAGCCCCCGGGACCGAATTTACGAGCAGTACTTC. Its translation: CASSPRDRIYEQYF.

This clone was seen just once. The gene calls are TRBV6-1 and TRBJ1-5; D remains unclear. Trimming pared 3 bases from V and 0 bases from J, leaving 12 bases between. This CDR3 has 16 residues. The germline V gene has CDR1 MNHNS and CDR2 SASEGT. The chain's CDR3 is CASSDPPPDSNQPQHF. CDR3 DNA sequence: TGTGCCAGCAGTGACCCTCCCCCGGATAGCAATCAGCCCCAGCATTTT.

With regard to this clone: Different DNA sequences within this sample yield the same CDR3. The chain uses TRBV5-1 and TRBJ2-7, with a weak D call TRBD2 (6 bases). Trimming removed 2 bases from V and 0 bases from J, with 9 bases in between. Germline CDR1 and CDR2: SGHRS and YFSETQ. The CDR3 has 14 amino acids. DNA of the CDR3: TGCGCCAGCAGCTTCCGGGGGAGCTCCTACGAGCAGTACTTC. This codes for CASSFRGSSYEQYF.

V and J are TRBV7-9 and TRBJ2-5; 8 bases match TRBD2. Germline V gene lookup returns CDR1 SEHNR and CDR2 FQNEAQ (reference sequence). This CDR3 spans 16 amino acids. The junction had 8 bases not matched to a gene; V was cut back by 3 bases and J by 2 bases. The DNA for the CDR3 is TGTGCCAGCAGCTTTGCCCCGGGGGGGAAGCAAGAGACCCAGTACTTC. Protein product: CASSFAPGGKQETQYF.

The CDR3 bases are TGCGCCAGCAGCGCCCGGGACGGGAGCAATCAGCCCCAGCATTTT. Its translation: CASSARDGSNQPQHF. This chain uses TRBV5-1 with TRBJ1-5, with D possibly matching TRBD1 (5 bases). Germline CDR1 reads SGHRS; CDR2 reads YFSETQ. The CDR3 sequence is 15 residues long. V was cut by 4 bases and J by 1 base, with 12 bases left in between. The whole variable domain, remainder taken from reference TRBV5-1 and TRBJ1-5, is KAGVTQTPRYLIKTRGQQVTLSCSPISGHRSVSWYQQTPGQGLQFLFEYFSETQRNKGNFPGRFSGRQFSNSRSEMNVSTLELGDSALYLCASSARDGSNQPQHFGDGTRLSIL.

The CDR3 region has the DNA TGTGCCTGGAGCATGGGACTAGCGGGAATGTGGTCCTACGAGCAGTACTTC. Amino acid sequence: CAWSMGLAGMWSYEQYF. The V call is TRBV30, the J call TRBJ2-7, with 13 nucleotides matching TRBD2. The CDR3 is 17 residues long. Germline V gives CDR1 GTSNPN, CDR2 SVGIG (reference sequence). The V segment lost 3 bases and the J segment 1 base; nucleotides outside the gene matches: 9.